One and the same sample provided the 21 T cell receptor beta chains below, sequenced in a study of blood T cells in healthy people across ages. It was with a sample-barcoded 5' primer and a J-beta primer mix that a second PCR of about 6 to 12 cycles was run. TCRdb passed the 5' RACE reads through MiXCR, listing each CDR3 protein once. The data show around 900,000 distinct CDR3 sequences, about 30% seen once. What was sequenced was blood. Receptor source: an elderly woman in good health.

This clonotype has at least ten counts. This chain links TRBV7-2 with TRBJ1-2; D not resolved. Germline V gives CDR1 SGHTA, CDR2 FQGNSA. The CDR3 has 13 amino acids. V lost 6 bases, J lost 4 bases, and 12 bases lay in between. The CDR3 loop is CASSPDGSYGYTF. The CDR3 nucleotides are TGTGCCAGCAGTCCTGACGGAAGCTATGGCTACACCTTC.

Notes on this clonotype: A read error may explain this, as a much larger clone is one base away. V is TRBV6-2 or TRBV6-3 and J is TRBJ1-2; D is uncertain. Per the germline V gene, CDR1 is MNHEY and CDR2 is SVGEGT. The CDR3 is 12 amino acids. V was clipped by 8 bases and J by 6 bases, with 13 bases between them. Written as DNA, the CDR3 is TGTGCCAGCTTGTCCCGGAGGGATGGCTACACCTTC. Its protein product is CASLSRRDGYTF.

Only one count was recorded for this clonotype. The chain recombines TRBV12-3 or TRBV12-4 with TRBJ1-2; TRBD1 matches at 8 bases. Losses at the gene ends were 4 bases for V and 8 bases for J; bases not matched to a gene: 15. This CDR3 contains 16 residues. The DNA for the CDR3 is TGTGCCAGCAGTTCGGCCCAGGGGGCGGAATCTAGGGGCTACACCTTC. As protein: CASSSAQGAESRGYTF.

This clonotype was observed at least ten times. The gene calls are TRBV10-3 and TRBJ2-7; TRBD2 matches at 7 bases. V shed 0 bases, J shed 4 bases, and the junction held 3 bases outside the gene matches. Germline lookup yields CDR1 ENHRY and CDR2 SYGVKD. The CDR3 loop spans 14 amino acids. CDR3 coding DNA: TGTGCCATCAGTGAGTCGGGGGGGACTTACGAGCAGTACTTC. Translated, it gives CAISESGGTYEQYF.

This clonotype was seen many times. This rearrangement joins TRBV24-1 to TRBJ2-3; D could derive from TRBD1 or TRBD2 (5 bases each). V lost 3 bases and J lost 6, with 12 bases in between. The germline CDR1 and CDR2 sequences are KGHDR and SFDVKD. The CDR3 spans 14 residues. In DNA, the CDR3 is TGTGCCACCAGTGATCGAGGGACGGGGGATACGCAGTATTTT. Amino acids: CATSDRGTGDTQYF.

This clonotype was seen more than once but under ten times. This chain joins TRBV3-1 and TRBJ1-1; D might be TRBD1 (5 bases). The germline gives CDR1 LGHDT, CDR2 YNNKEL (reference sequence). CDR3 length: 18 amino acids. The V gene lost 0 bases and the J gene lost 6 bases, with 23 bases spanning the gap. CDR3 DNA sequence: TGTGCCAGCAGCCAAGATGCCCTCCTCTTGACGGGGGGGGCTGAAGCTTTCTTT. Its translation is CASSQDALLLTGGAEAFF.

This clonotype was detected ten times or more. The chain joins TRBV12-3 or TRBV12-4 to TRBJ1-4; TRBD1 aligns across 8 bases. The CDR3 is 15 amino acids. Germline trimming cut 3 bases from V and 7 bases from J; bases unmatched to any gene: 7. DNA for the CDR3: TGTGCCAGCAGTTTTGCCGACAGGGGCCCTGAAAAACTGTTTTTT. Amino acids: CASSFADRGPEKLFF.

This clonotype came up once. As DNA, the CDR3 is TGCGCCAGCAGCGAATATCCCGGGACAGGCAGACAAGAGACCCAGTACTTC. It specifies CASSEYPGTGRQETQYF. The chain couples TRBV5-1 to TRBJ2-5; 8 bases match TRBD1. From germline, CDR1 is SGHRS and CDR2 YFSETQ. This CDR3 spans 17 amino acids. V trimming: 4 bases; J trimming: 2 bases; junction bases outside the gene matches: 13.

The chain uses TRBV9 and TRBJ1-3; D may be TRBD1 (5 bases). This CDR3 is built from 16 residues. The ends were cut back, 0 bases at V and 0 bases at J, with 10 bases in the middle. From germline, CDR1 is SGDLS and CDR2 YYNGEE. Here the CDR3 reads CASSVAGGHSGNTIYF. The CDR3 DNA reads TGTGCCAGCAGCGTAGCGGGAGGACACTCTGGAAACACCATATATTTT.

This clonotype was counted ten times or more. J is TRBJ1-4 and V is TRBV4-2, with 9 bases that match TRBD1. After removal of 3 bases from V and 5 bases from J, the junction contained 4 bases not matched to a gene. This CDR3 has 15 amino acids. Germline CDR1 is LGHNA and CDR2 is YNFKEQ. The CDR3 region is CASSQTGTGNEKLFF. For the CDR3, the DNA is TGTGCCAGCAGCCAGACCGGGACAGGGAATGAAAAACTGTTTTTT.

This clonotype was recorded at least ten times. The chain links TRBV20-1 to TRBJ2-7; D uncertain. The length of the CDR3 is 12 residues. CDR1 DFQATT and CDR2 SNEGSKA come from the germline V gene (reference sequence). V was clipped by 3 bases and J by 9 bases, with 15 bases between them. This CDR3 is CSARGLGTWQYF. CDR3 bases: TGCAGTGCTAGGGGCCTTGGTACGTGGCAGTACTTC.

V usage is TRBV3-1 and J usage is TRBJ1-2, with TRBD1 identical over 11 bases. After removal of 3 bases from V and 4 bases from J, the junction contained 7 bases not matched to a gene. The CDR3 has 16 amino acids. CDR1 is LGHDT and CDR2 is YNNKEL in the germline V gene (reference sequence). CDR3 protein: CASSQRTGGSVYGYTF. As DNA, the CDR3 is TGTGCCAGCAGCCAGCGGACAGGGGGCAGTGTCTATGGCTACACCTTC.

Turning to this clonotype: One end of the junction does not line up with germline, which may come from a read error. The rearrangement links TRBV6-5 to TRBJ1-2, with D perhaps matching TRBD1 (6 bases). The CDR3 totals 11 residues. Germline V gene data show CDR1 as MNHEY and CDR2 as SVGAGI. CDR3 DNA: TGTGCCAGCATGGGGGCGTATGGCTGCACCTTC. Protein sequence: CASMGAYGCTF.

This clonotype was recorded at least ten times. The V call is TRBV6-5, the J call TRBJ2-5, with 8 nucleotides matching TRBD2. CDR3 length: 14 residues. Germline V gene data show CDR1 as MNHEY and CDR2 as SVGAGI. After removal of 6 bases from V and 5 bases from J, the junction contained 8 bases not matched to a gene. The CDR3 nucleotides are TGTGCCAGCAGGCGGGGGGCTAGCGGGGAGACCCAGTACTTC. Its protein product is CASRRGASGETQYF.

This clonotype was observed a handful of times. V and J are TRBV4-3 and TRBJ1-1; D is possibly TRBD1 (5 bases). The V end lost 0 bases, the J end lost 1 base, and 9 bases lay between the germline ends. Germline V lookup: CDR1 LGHNA, CDR2 YSLEER. The CDR3 sequence is 15 residues long. This CDR3 is CASSQDRGENTEAFF. The CDR3 DNA reads as TGCGCCAGCAGCCAAGATAGAGGGGAGAACACTGAAGCTTTCTTT.

This clonotype was observed at least ten times. The chain combines TRBV3-1 with TRBJ2-1, with TRBD2 matching over 12 bases. This CDR3 contains 16 residues. Germline trimming cut 4 bases from V and 6 bases from J; bases unmatched to any gene: 7. From germline, CDR1 is LGHDT and CDR2 YNNKEL (reference sequence). In DNA, the CDR3 is TGTGCCAGCAGCCCCCCCACTAGCGGGGGGCTCAATGAGCAGTTCTTC. Protein product: CASSPPTSGGLNEQFF.

The chain employs TRBV30 and TRBJ1-5; TRBD1 matches 8 bases. J was trimmed by 7 bases and V by 1 base; bases with no gene match: 3. From germline, CDR1 is GTSNPN and CDR2 SVGIG (reference sequence). CDR3 length equals 13 residues. CDR3 DNA: TGTGCCTGGAGTGGGACAGGGAACCAGCCCCAGCATTTT. This codes for CAWSGTGNQPQHF.

This clonotype showed up just a few times. The rearrangement uses TRBV4-1 and TRBJ2-7, with 8 bases that match TRBD2. The CDR3 extends over 16 amino acids. The junction had 9 bases not matched to a gene; V was cut back by 4 bases and J by 1 base. The germline gives CDR1 MGHRA, CDR2 YSYEKL. The CDR3 DNA reads TGCGCCAGCAGCCGGGATATGGCGGGGGGTTCCTACGAGCAGTACTTC. It encodes CASSRDMAGGSYEQYF.

This clonotype was recorded at least ten times. This chain joins TRBV5-6 and TRBJ2-1; D may be TRBD1 (6 bases). V gave up 6 bases and J gave up 4 bases, with 20 bases separating them. Germline lookup yields CDR1 SGHDT and CDR2 YYEEEE. This CDR3 is 16 amino acids long. The CDR3, as DNA: TGTGCCAGCAACCATAGAGACAGGCAGAGGTACAATGAGCAGTTCTTC. It translates to CASNHRDRQRYNEQFF.

A remark on this clonotype: A much larger clone lies a single base off, so this may be a read error. The chain recombines TRBV20-1 with TRBJ2-5; the D gene is possibly TRBD1 (5 bases). Per germline, CDR1 DFQATT and CDR2 SNEGSKA (reference sequence). With 7 bases removed from V and 5 bases from J, the gap between germline ends came to 17 bases. CDR3 length equals 13 residues. CDR3 region: CSVPKPGRETQYF. Here the CDR3 DNA reads TGCAGTGTCCCTAAGCCAGGGCGTGAGACCCAGTACTTC.

There are many counts of this clonotype. The chain carries TRBV4-3 and TRBJ2-7; TRBD1 aligns across 10 bases. V was clipped by 1 base and J by 3 bases; unmatched bases: 3. The germline CDR1 and CDR2 sequences are LGHNA and YSLEER. The length of the CDR3 is 15 residues. This chain's CDR3 is CASSQGGDRGYEQYF. The DNA of the CDR3 is TGCGCCAGCAGCCAAGGGGGGGACAGGGGCTACGAGCAGTACTTC.